This TCR beta chain appears in the sequencing data of a study of vaccination and CD4 T cells after COVID-19 (dated by TCRdb to the early 2020s). In terms of the full investigation: Every convalescent patient had a positive nasal swab PCR test for SARS-CoV-2, with mild disease in 8 to 10 patients and severe disease in one. In over 8 COVID-19 convalescent patients and several infection-naive healthy vaccine recipients, the spike-specific CD4+ TCR repertoire before mRNA vaccination was compared with the repertoire after mRNA vaccination. Post-vaccine blood samples were taken a median of around 77 days after the second vaccine dose, with a range of about 13 to 241 days. Participants received two doses of either the Pfizer-BioNTech BNT162b2 vaccine (n=8) or the Moderna mRNA-1273 vaccine (n=2). Post-COVID blood samples from convalescent patients were collected a median of approximately 100 days after diagnosis, with a range of roughly 35 to 170 days. The convalescent cohort comprised six males and four females, including two Hispanic individuals, seven Caucasians, two Asians and one multiracial person. For stimulating the cultures, overlapping spike peptide pools were used, derived from SARS-CoV-2 as well as from the common cold coronaviruses HCoV-NL63, HCoV-OC43 and HCoV-229E. As controls, cultures received a CEFX viral epitope pool (the positive control), an HIV-1 Nef peptide pool (the negative control), or no peptide at all.

Overall results and qualifications from the work: Of the vaccine-specific clones in convalescent patients, 304 of 307, or nearly all, reacted only to SARS-CoV-2 spike and did not cross-react with common cold coronaviruses. The study included relatively few convalescent patients and did not analyze early timepoints after natural infection. An increase in the median number of SARS-CoV-2-reactive clonotypes from more than 20 after infection to roughly 38 after vaccination was observed, but the change was not found to be significant. In convalescent patients, a median around 83% of post-vaccine SARS-CoV-2-reactive clones were detected only after vaccination, and vaccine-specific priming was suggested by this finding.

To prepare the library, PCR was applied. TCR sequencing of DNA from cultured CD4+ T cells used the Oncomine TCR Beta short-read assay at the Johns Hopkins FTIC core. Genomic DNA was extracted from the cultured CD4+ T cells with the QIAamp micro DNA kit. Oncomine TCR Beta libraries from cultured CD4+ T cells were pooled with unique dual indexes and sequenced on an Illumina iSeq 100. The study's own analysis went as follows. Non-productive sequences were filtered out, and CDR3s that did not start with C, did not end with F or W, or were shorter than 7 amino acids were discarded. The MANAFEST web application was used to identify antigen-specific clonotypes by comparing peptide-stimulated wells against reference wells and other culture wells. Positive clones required FDR below 0.05, an odds ratio above 5, and productive frequency above 0.1% in at least two of three replicate wells. Cross-reactive clonotypes were defined as significantly expanded in both SARS-CoV-2 spike wells and at least one common cold coronavirus spike condition. Levenshtein distances (stringdist) and unrooted phylogenetic trees (ape) in R version 3.6.1 were used to assess CDR3 homology. TCRdb itself trimmed the public reads at Q25 with fastp, ran MiXCR and retained productive beta chains. Rows with one shared CDR3 protein collapse into an entry with the most common genes and DNA. Clone size and V and J calls follow TCRdb, not the original study. Recorded for this sample are some 19,000 distinct CDR3 sequences; 38% of them occurred a single time. The ten largest clones capture 13% to 15% of the sample.

In light of the paper, this sample's treatment or condition label describes: 10-day PBMC culture with coronavirus spike peptide pools or control peptides (ViraFEST assay). To expand antigen-specific T cells with peptide pools and then pick out the expanded clonotypes through TCR sequencing, the study relied on the ViraFEST assay. The positive SARS-CoV-2 PCR tests of the convalescent patients were dated from March to December 2020, before the Alpha, Beta and Delta variants emerged in the United States. Each well held 1.5 million to 2.5 million PBMCs cultured with roughly 10 ug/ml peptide pools in IMDM containing approximately 5% human AB serum and around 9 IU/ml IL-2. On days 3 and 7, half of the culture medium was replaced with fresh IL-2-containing medium. CD4+ T cells were isolated after roughly nine days of culture through negative selection using the EasySep CD4+ T cell isolation kit. PBMCs were separated from whole blood using Ficoll-Paque Plus gradient centrifugation and then either used fresh or cryopreserved at -140C. Each culture condition was generally run in triplicate wells.

In its sample, this clonotype was seen a few times. Its antigen is unknown. Base qualities were left out, and no much larger clone turns up one base away. Trimming costs V 9 bases and J 1 base, and their ends lie 9 bases apart. Looking up the germline V gene yields CDR1 SNHLY and CDR2 FYNNEI. The CDR3 covers 12 residues, taking in both the cysteine and the phenylalanine. Only the CDR3 region is kept as DNA, spanning 36 bases read in frame from base 1. The source material was cultured CD4+ T cells from blood. This receptor was identified in a human donor with COVID-19. The chain joins TRBV2 to TRBJ1-1, with TRBD1 as a weak D call on 6 bases. The DNA is TGTGCCAGTGACAGGCCGAACACTGAAGCTTTCTTT. The translation is CASDRPNTEAFF.